These 28 T cell receptor beta chains originate from one sample sequenced in a study of shared clonotypes between healthy human individuals. The table came from immunoSEQ multiplex PCR; TCRdb's copy has only in-frame clones and leaves some out. This table holds 950,000 to 1,100,000 clones, around 78% found once. Sequences were obtained from memory CD4+ T cells from PBMCs. Sample subset: CD45RA-negative fraction. All receptors come from a man between 18 and 29 years old in good health. Some clones in this sample may be carry-over from other donors' samples.

Of note for this clone: The same CDR3 also results from other DNA sequences found in this sample. The J gene is TRBJ1-2, the V gene TRBV2; D is unresolved. CDR1 is SNHLY, CDR2 FYNNEI, per germline. The CDR3 consists of 13 residues. Trimming shortened V by 3 bases and J by 3 bases, and 8 bases separated the two germline ends. The CDR3 loop is CASSEGGDYGYTF. CDR3 nucleotides: TGTGCCAGCAGTGAGGGTGGGGACTATGGCTACACCTTC.

The chain employs TRBV2 and TRBJ2-1; 10 bases are shared with TRBD1. Germline lookup yields CDR1 SNHLY and CDR2 FYNNEI. The CDR3 contains 15 residues. V trimming: 5 bases; J trimming: 2 bases; junction bases outside the gene matches: 3. CDR3 residues: CASSRDRGAYNEQFF. The CDR3 DNA is TGTGCCAGCAGTCGGGACAGGGGCGCCTACAATGAGCAGTTCTTC.

The rearrangement joins TRBV11-2 to TRBJ1-2; D is uncertain. V was clipped by 5 bases and J by 7 bases, with 14 bases between them. Germline CDR1 SGHAT, CDR2 FQNNGV. This CDR3 is built from 13 residues. The CDR3 nucleotides read TGTGCCAGCAGCCCAAGCCTGGGGTTTGGCTACACCTTC. It codes for CASSPSLGFGYTF.

The gene calls are TRBV12-5 and TRBJ2-7; D gene uncertain. The V gene lost 7 bases and the J gene lost 4 bases, with 14 bases spanning the gap. Germline loops: CDR1 LGHNT, CDR2 FRNRAP. The length of the CDR3 is 13 residues. The CDR3 loop is CASVLGFPYEQYF. CDR3 sequence (DNA): TGTGCTAGTGTTCTGGGTTTTCCGTACGAGCAGTACTTC.

CDR3 sequence: CSAVEGSGGSSSEQYF. CDR3 nucleotide sequence: TGCAGCGCCGTGGAAGGGTCGGGCGGGAGTTCGTCCGAGCAGTACTTC. The chain recombines TRBV29-1 with TRBJ2-7; 7 positions match TRBD2. CDR3 length equals 16 residues. Germline CDR1 and CDR2: SQVTM and ANQGSEA. V lost 7 bases to trimming and J lost 6 bases; unmatched junction nucleotides: 21.

The rearrangement joins TRBV28 to TRBJ2-7; 10 nucleotides align to TRBD2. J lost 4 bases, V lost 2 bases, and 8 bases had no gene match. Per the germline V gene, CDR1 is MDHEN and CDR2 is SYDVKM. This CDR3 has 16 residues. The CDR3 sequence: CASSLGLAGVRYEQYF. For the CDR3, the DNA is TGTGCCAGCAGTTTAGGTCTAGCGGGAGTCAGATACGAGCAGTACTTC.

The chain has TRBV28 and TRBJ1-5; tentatively, D is TRBD1 (5 bases). This CDR3 is built from 12 residues. The germline V gene encodes CDR1 MDHEN and CDR2 SYDVKM. V was clipped by 11 bases and J by 7 bases, with 15 bases between them. The CDR3, as DNA: TGTGCCGGGGCGGACATAAGACAGCCCCAGCATTTT. Translated: CAGADIRQPQHF.

V gene TRBV28 combines with J gene TRBJ2-5, with 7 bases matching TRBD2. Germline assignment: CDR1 MDHEN and CDR2 SYDVKM. The CDR3 has 15 amino acids. With 2 bases clipped from V and 5 bases from J, the junction kept 8 bases outside the gene matches. CDR3 protein: CASSLGGEGGETQYF. The CDR3 DNA is TGTGCCAGCAGTTTAGGTGGGGAGGGCGGGGAGACCCAGTACTTC.

This clone was counted a few times. The chain joins TRBV2 to TRBJ2-7; D remains ambiguous. CDR1 is SNHLY, CDR2 FYNNEI, per germline. With 5 bases removed from V and 7 bases from J, the gap between germline ends came to 12 bases. The CDR3 length is 12 residues. CDR3: CASSMVPSEQYF. The DNA for the CDR3 is TGTGCCAGCAGTATGGTCCCATCGGAGCAGTACTTC. Complete variable domain (other parts from reference TRBV2 and TRBJ2-7): EPEVTQTPSHQVTQMGQEVILRCVPISNHLYFYWYRQILGQKVEFLVSFYNNEISEKSEIFDDQFSVERPDGSNFTLKIRSTKLEDSAMYFCASSMVPSEQYFGPGTRLTVT.

The CDR3 region is CASSSLRVGTDTQYF. Here the CDR3 DNA reads TGTGCCAGCAGTTCCTTAAGAGTCGGCACAGATACGCAGTATTTT. This chain uses TRBV28 with TRBJ2-3, with D uncertain. Trimming shortened V by 4 bases and J by 1 base, and 12 bases separated the two germline ends. This CDR3 is 15 amino acids long. CDR1 is MDHEN and CDR2 is SYDVKM in the germline V gene.

Only one count was recorded for this clone. J is TRBJ2-7 and V is TRBV6-5; D might be TRBD1 or TRBD2, each matching 6 bases. The CDR3 is 14 amino acids. Germline V gives CDR1 MNHEY, CDR2 SVGAGI. V was shortened by 2 bases and J by 6 bases, with 14 bases between the two germline ends. CDR3 loop: CASSYPRGAGEQYF. CDR3 nucleotide sequence: TGTGCCAGCAGTTACCCTAGGGGGGCGGGCGAGCAGTACTTC.

About this clone itself: This specimen includes other DNA sequences encoding the same CDR3. This chain joins TRBV28 and TRBJ1-5; the D gene is possibly TRBD1 (5 bases). V lost 4 bases, J lost 0 bases, and 7 bases lay in between. Germline V gene lookup returns CDR1 MDHEN and CDR2 SYDVKM. There are 14 residues in the CDR3. The CDR3 DNA reads as TGTGCCAGCAGTTGGGGGAGTAGCAATCAGCCCCAGCATTTT. Translating gives CASSWGSSNQPQHF.

The rearrangement joins TRBV12-5 to TRBJ1-1, with 8 bases that match TRBD1. Germline trimming cut 5 bases from V and 4 bases from J; bases unmatched to any gene: 3. The CDR3 is made up of 13 amino acids. The germline gives CDR1 LGHNT, CDR2 FRNRAP. The CDR3 DNA is TGTGCTAGTGGTCCTGGACAGGGCACTGAAGCTTTCTTT. Encoded protein: CASGPGQGTEAFF.

This chain links TRBV30 with TRBJ1-2; D gene uncertain. With 5 bases removed from V and 8 bases from J, the gap between germline ends came to 18 bases. CDR1 and CDR2 from the germline V gene are GTSNPN and SVGIG (reference sequence). The CDR3 contains 13 residues. The chain's CDR3 is CAWSSRGSGGYTF. The CDR3 DNA is TGTGCCTGGTCCTCTAGAGGGTCGGGAGGCTACACCTTC.

This chain joins TRBV7-2 and TRBJ1-2; D unclear. Germline V CDR1 and CDR2: SGHTA, FQGNSA. Trimming stripped 0 bases from V and 0 bases from J, with 5 bases between. The CDR3 consists of 14 residues. The CDR3 coding sequence is TGTGCCAGCAGCTTAGCGGGTTCTAACTATGGCTACACCTTC. This sequence encodes CASSLAGSNYGYTF.

V gene TRBV10-1 combines with J gene TRBJ2-3; a possible D gene is TRBD1 (5 bases). V was trimmed by 2 bases and J by 4 bases, leaving 10 bases between them. Germline-derived CDR1 and CDR2 are WNHNN and SYGVQD (reference sequence). The CDR3 is 14 residues long. The CDR3 DNA is TGCGCCAGCAGTGAGCAAGGGGCGGCAGATACGCAGTATTTT. It translates to CASSEQGAADTQYF.

The chain recombines TRBV5-8 with TRBJ2-3, with 13 bases that match TRBD2. This CDR3 has 16 amino acids. V shed 6 bases, J shed 4 bases, and the junction held 8 bases outside the gene matches. The germline CDR1 and CDR2 sequences are SGHTS and YDEGEE. CDR3 in amino acids: CASTVRLAGGSDTQYF. CDR3 in DNA: TGTGCCAGCACCGTCAGACTAGCGGGAGGATCAGATACGCAGTATTTT.

This chain connects TRBV28 to TRBJ1-2; no clear D gene. Per the germline V gene, CDR1 is MDHEN and CDR2 is SYDVKM. This CDR3 contains 15 residues. The V and J ends lost 5 bases and 0 bases respectively, with 13 bases between them. CDR3 residues: CASSPLGPPNYGYTF. CDR3 coding DNA: TGTGCCAGCAGTCCCCTAGGGCCCCCTAACTATGGCTACACCTTC.

This clone showed up just once. The chain links TRBV29-1 to TRBJ2-7; D not certain. V was trimmed by 7 bases and J by 2 bases, leaving 9 bases between them. Germline values: CDR1 SQVTM, CDR2 ANQGSEA. The CDR3 is 11 residues long. CDR3: CSAGLAYEQYF. In nucleotides, the CDR3 is TGCAGCGCCGGATTGGCCTACGAGCAGTACTTC.

The chain links TRBV27 to TRBJ2-1; D remains unclear. Germline V gene lookup returns CDR1 MNHEY and CDR2 SMNVEV (reference sequence). This CDR3 is built from 15 residues. V was cut by 4 bases and J by 2 bases, with 12 bases left in between. The CDR3 here is CASSYRASPYNEQFF. In DNA form, the CDR3 reads TGTGCCAGCAGTTATAGGGCTAGTCCCTACAATGAGCAGTTCTTC.

The chain combines TRBV9 with TRBJ2-1; TRBD2 matches 12 bases. V shed 4 bases and J 12 bases; nucleotides not matched to a gene: 5. Germline V gene sequence: CDR1 SGDLS, CDR2 YYNGEE. This CDR3 is 13 amino acids long. CDR3 sequence reads: CASSSGLAGLQFF. CDR3 sequence (DNA): TGTGCCAGCAGCTCGGGACTAGCGGGCCTGCAGTTCTTC.

The V call is TRBV19, the J call TRBJ2-3; D may be TRBD2 (5 bases). Per germline, CDR1 LNHDA and CDR2 SQIVND (reference sequence). The V and J ends lost 0 bases and 7 bases respectively, with 11 bases between them. The CDR3 extends over 14 amino acids. The CDR3 coding sequence is TGTGCCAGTAGTATAGATCCAGCGGAGAATACGCAGTATTTT. Its protein is CASSIDPAENTQYF.

The rearrangement uses TRBV30 and TRBJ2-1, with 8 positions matching TRBD2. Germline V gives CDR1 GTSNPN, CDR2 SVGIG (reference sequence). This CDR3 contains 12 residues. With 5 bases clipped from V and 6 bases from J, the junction kept 3 bases outside the gene matches. CDR3: CAWRTSSNEQFF. The DNA of the CDR3 is TGTGCCTGGCGGACTAGCTCCAATGAGCAGTTCTTC.

As to this clone: The sample holds other DNA sequences that translate to the same CDR3. The chain joins TRBV4-1 to TRBJ1-2, with D perhaps matching TRBD1 (5 bases). Germline values: CDR1 MGHRA, CDR2 YSYEKL. CDR3 length: 14 residues. V lost 1 base and J lost 4, with 10 bases in between. For the CDR3, the DNA is TGCGCCAGCAGCCAAGGTACAGGATCCTATGGCTACACCTTC. Protein product: CASSQGTGSYGYTF.

This chain uses TRBV2 with TRBJ2-5, with D possibly TRBD1 on 6 matching bases. Germline values: CDR1 SNHLY, CDR2 FYNNEI. The CDR3 totals 14 residues. V dropped 5 bases and J dropped 7 bases, with 17 bases sitting between them. Written as DNA, the CDR3 is TGTGCCAGCAGTCTCGGGACAAAGAAAGGGACCCAGTACTTC. Protein sequence: CASSLGTKKGTQYF.

V usage is TRBV9 and J usage is TRBJ2-1; TRBD1 agrees at 10 bases. V shed 3 bases and J 7 bases; nucleotides not matched to a gene: 7. CDR1 is SGDLS, CDR2 YYNGEE, per germline. This CDR3 contains 15 residues. The CDR3 region is CASSALDRGMNEQFF. As DNA, the CDR3 is TGTGCCAGCAGCGCGCTGGACAGGGGGATGAATGAGCAGTTCTTC.

This clone was recorded a few times. V usage is TRBV7-2 and J usage is TRBJ2-7; D remains ambiguous. Trimming removed 1 base from V and 4 bases from J, with 8 bases in between. Germline loops: CDR1 SGHTA, CDR2 FQGNSA. The CDR3 is 13 amino acids. The chain's CDR3 is CASSLVPDYEQYF. CDR3 coding DNA: TGTGCCAGCAGCTTAGTCCCGGATTACGAGCAGTACTTC.

This rearrangement joins TRBV10-3 to TRBJ2-7; D is undetermined. Per germline, CDR1 ENHRY and CDR2 SYGVKD. The V end was cut by 6 bases, the J end by 6 bases, with 21 bases between. This CDR3 has 15 amino acids. The CDR3 here is CAISESNQLGSEQYF. The CDR3 DNA sequence: TGTGCCATCAGCGAGAGTAACCAATTGGGTTCCGAGCAGTACTTC.